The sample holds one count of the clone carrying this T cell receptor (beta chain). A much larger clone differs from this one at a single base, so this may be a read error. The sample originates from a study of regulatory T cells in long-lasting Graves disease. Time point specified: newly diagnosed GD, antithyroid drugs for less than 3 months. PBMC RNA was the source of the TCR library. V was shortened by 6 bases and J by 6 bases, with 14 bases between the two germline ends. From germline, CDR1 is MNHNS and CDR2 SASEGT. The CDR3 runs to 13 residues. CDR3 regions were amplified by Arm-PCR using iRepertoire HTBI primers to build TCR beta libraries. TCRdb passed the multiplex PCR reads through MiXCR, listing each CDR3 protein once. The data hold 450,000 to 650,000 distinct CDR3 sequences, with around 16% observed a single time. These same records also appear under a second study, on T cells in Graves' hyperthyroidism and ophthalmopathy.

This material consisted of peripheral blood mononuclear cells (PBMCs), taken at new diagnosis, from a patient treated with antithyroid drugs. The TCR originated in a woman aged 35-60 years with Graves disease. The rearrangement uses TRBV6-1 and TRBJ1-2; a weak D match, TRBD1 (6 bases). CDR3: CASRLDRYDGYTF. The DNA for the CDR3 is TGTGCCAGCAGACTCGACAGGTATGATGGCTACACCTTC.